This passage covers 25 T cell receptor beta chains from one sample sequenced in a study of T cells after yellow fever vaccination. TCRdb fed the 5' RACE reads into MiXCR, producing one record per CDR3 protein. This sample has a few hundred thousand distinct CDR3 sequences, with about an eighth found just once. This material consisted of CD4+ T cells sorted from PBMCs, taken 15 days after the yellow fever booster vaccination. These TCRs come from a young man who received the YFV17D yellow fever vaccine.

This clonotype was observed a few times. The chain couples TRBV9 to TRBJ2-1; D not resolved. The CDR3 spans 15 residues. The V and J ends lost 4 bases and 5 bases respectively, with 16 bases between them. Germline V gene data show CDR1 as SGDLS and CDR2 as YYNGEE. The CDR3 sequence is CASSPRVSFHNEQFF. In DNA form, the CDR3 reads TGTGCCAGCAGCCCCCGAGTTAGCTTCCACAATGAGCAGTTCTTC.

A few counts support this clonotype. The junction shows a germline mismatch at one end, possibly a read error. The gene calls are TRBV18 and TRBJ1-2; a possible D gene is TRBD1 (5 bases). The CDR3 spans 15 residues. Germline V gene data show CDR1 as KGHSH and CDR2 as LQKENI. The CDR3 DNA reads TGTGCCAGCTCTCCCGGGACCGACTTGATCTATCGCTACACCTTC. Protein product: CASSPGTDLIYRYTF.

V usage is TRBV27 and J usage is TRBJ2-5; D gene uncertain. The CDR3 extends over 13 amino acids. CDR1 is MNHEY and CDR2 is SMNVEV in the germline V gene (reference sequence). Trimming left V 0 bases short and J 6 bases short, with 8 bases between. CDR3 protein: CASSLSPGQTQYF. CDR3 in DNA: TGTGCCAGCAGTTTATCGCCGGGTCAGACCCAGTACTTC.

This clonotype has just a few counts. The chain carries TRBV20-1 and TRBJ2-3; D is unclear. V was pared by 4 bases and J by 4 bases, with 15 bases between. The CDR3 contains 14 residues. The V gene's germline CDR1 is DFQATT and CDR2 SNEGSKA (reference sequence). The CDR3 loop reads CSAKPLTRADTQYF. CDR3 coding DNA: TGCAGTGCTAAACCCCTCACAAGAGCAGATACGCAGTATTTT.

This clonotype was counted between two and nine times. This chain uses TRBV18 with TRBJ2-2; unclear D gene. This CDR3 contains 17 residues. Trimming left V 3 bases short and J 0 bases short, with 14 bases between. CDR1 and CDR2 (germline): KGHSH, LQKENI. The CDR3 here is CASSPIPTPSNTGELFF. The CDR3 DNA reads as TGTGCCAGCTCACCTATTCCGACACCATCGAACACCGGGGAGCTGTTTTTT.

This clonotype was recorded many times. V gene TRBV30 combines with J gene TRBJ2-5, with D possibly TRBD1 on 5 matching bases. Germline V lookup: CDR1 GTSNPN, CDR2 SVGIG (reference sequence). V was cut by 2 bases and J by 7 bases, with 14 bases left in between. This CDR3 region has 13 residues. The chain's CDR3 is CAWSIQGVVTQYF. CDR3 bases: TGTGCCTGGAGTATCCAAGGGGTTGTGACCCAGTACTTC.

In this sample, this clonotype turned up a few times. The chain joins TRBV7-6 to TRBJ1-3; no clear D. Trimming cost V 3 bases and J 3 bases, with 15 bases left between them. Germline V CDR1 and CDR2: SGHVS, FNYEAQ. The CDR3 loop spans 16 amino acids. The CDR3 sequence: CASSFGVRENGNTIYF. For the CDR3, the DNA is TGTGCCAGCAGCTTCGGCGTACGGGAGAATGGAAACACCATATATTTT. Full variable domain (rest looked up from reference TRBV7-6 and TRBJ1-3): GAGVSQSPRYKVTKRGQDVALRCDPISGHVSLYWYRQALGQGPEFLTYFNYEAQQDKSGLPNDRFSAERPEGSISTLTIQRTEQRDSAMYRCASSFGVRENGNTIYFGEGSWLTVV.

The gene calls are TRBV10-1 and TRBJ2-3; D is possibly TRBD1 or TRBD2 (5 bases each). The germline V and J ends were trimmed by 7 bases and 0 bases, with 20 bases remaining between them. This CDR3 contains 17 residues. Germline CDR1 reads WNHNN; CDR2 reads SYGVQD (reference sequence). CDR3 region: CASTIIRGARSTDTQYF. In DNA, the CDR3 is TGCGCCAGCACCATCATCAGAGGGGCTAGAAGCACAGATACGCAGTATTTT.

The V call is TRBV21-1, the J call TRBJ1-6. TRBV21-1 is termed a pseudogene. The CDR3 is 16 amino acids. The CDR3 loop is CASIQWRFEWNSPLHF. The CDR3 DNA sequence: TGTGCCAGCATACAGTGGAGATTTGAGTGGAATTCACCCCTCCACTTT.

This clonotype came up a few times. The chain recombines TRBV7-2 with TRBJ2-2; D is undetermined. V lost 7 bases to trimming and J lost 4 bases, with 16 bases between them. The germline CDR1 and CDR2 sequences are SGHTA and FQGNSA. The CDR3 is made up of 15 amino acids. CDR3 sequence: CASTQSRPPTGELFF. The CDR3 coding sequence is TGTGCCAGCACCCAGTCGAGGCCCCCCACCGGGGAGCTGTTTTTT.

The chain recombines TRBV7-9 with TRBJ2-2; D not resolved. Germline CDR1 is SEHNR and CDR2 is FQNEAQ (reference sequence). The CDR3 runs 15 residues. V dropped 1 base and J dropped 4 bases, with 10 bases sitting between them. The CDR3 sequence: CASSLGRYLTGELFF. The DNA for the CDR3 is TGTGCCAGCAGCTTAGGTCGTTACCTCACCGGGGAGCTGTTTTTT. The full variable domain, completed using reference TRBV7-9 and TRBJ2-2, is DTGVSQNPRHKITKRGQNVTFRCDPISEHNRLYWYRQTLGQGPEFLTYFQNEAQLEKSRLLSDRFSAERPKGSFSTLEIQRTEQGDSAMYLCASSLGRYLTGELFFGEGSRLTVL.

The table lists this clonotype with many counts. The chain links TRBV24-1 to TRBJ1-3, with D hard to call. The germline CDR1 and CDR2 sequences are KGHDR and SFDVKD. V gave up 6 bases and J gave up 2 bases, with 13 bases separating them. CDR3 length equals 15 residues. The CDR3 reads CATSWRKWAGNTIYF. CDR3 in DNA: TGTGCCACCAGTTGGAGGAAGTGGGCTGGAAACACCATATATTTT.

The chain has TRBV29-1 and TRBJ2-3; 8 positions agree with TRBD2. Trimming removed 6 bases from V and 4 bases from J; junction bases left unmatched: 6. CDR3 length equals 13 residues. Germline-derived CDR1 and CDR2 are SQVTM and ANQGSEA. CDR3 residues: CSVPLAVPDTQYF. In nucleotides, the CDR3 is TGCAGCGTCCCACTAGCGGTCCCAGATACGCAGTATTTT.

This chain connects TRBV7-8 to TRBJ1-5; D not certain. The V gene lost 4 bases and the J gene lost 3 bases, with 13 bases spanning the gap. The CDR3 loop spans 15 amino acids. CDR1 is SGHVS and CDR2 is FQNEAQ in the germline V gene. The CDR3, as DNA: TGTGCCAGCAGCTCAGGCGGGCGGATCAATCAGCCCCAGCATTTT. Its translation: CASSSGGRINQPQHF.

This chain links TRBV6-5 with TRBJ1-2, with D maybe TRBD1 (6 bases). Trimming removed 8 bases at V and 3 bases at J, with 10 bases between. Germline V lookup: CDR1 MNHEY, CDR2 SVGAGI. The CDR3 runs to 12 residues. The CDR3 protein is CASGRGDYGYTF. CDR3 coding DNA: TGTGCCAGCGGCAGGGGTGACTATGGCTACACCTTC.

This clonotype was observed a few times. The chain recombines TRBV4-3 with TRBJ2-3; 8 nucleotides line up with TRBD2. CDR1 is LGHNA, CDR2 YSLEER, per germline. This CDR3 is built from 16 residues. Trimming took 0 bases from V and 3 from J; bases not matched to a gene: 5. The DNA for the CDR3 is TGCGCCAGCAGCCAAGACCCGGGCGGGGGGACAGATACGCAGTATTTT. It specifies CASSQDPGGGTDTQYF.

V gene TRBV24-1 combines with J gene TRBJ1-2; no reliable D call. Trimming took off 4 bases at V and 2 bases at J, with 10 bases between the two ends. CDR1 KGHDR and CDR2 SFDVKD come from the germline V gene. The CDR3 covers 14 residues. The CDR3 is CATSDPAKNYGYTF. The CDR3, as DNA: TGTGCCACCAGTGACCCTGCCAAGAACTATGGCTACACCTTC.

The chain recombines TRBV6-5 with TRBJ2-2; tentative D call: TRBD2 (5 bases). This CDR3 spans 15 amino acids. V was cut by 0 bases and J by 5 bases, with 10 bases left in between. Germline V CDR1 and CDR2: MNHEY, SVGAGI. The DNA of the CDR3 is TGTGCCAGCAGTTACTCGGCCGGCGGGACCGGGGAGCTGTTTTTT. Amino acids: CASSYSAGGTGELFF.

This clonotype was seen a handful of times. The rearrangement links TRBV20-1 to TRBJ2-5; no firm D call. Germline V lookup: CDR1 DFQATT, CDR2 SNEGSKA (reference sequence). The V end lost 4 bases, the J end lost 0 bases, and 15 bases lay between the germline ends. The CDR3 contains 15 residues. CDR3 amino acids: CSAIYGRMYQETQYF. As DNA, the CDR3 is TGCAGTGCTATTTATGGCAGGATGTACCAAGAGACCCAGTACTTC.

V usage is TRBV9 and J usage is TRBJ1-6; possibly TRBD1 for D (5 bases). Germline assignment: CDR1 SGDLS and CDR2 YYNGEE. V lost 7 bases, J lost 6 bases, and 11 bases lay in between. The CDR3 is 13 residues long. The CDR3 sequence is CASQDSINSPLHF. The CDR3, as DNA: TGTGCCAGCCAAGACAGCATTAATTCACCCCTCCACTTT.

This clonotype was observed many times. This CDR3 reads CSVSFGTASNQPQHF. CDR3 bases: TGCAGCGTCTCATTTGGGACAGCTAGCAATCAGCCCCAGCATTTT. The gene calls are TRBV29-1 and TRBJ1-5; 7 bases agree with TRBD1. The CDR3 loop spans 15 amino acids. Germline CDR1 and CDR2: SQVTM and ANQGSEA. J was trimmed by 0 bases and V by 6 bases; bases with no gene match: 8.

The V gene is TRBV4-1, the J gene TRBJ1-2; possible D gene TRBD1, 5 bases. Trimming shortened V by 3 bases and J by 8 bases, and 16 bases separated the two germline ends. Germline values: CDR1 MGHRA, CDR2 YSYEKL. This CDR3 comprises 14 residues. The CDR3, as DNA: TGCGCCAGCAGCCATATAGGGGTTCTAGACGGCTACACCTTC. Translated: CASSHIGVLDGYTF.

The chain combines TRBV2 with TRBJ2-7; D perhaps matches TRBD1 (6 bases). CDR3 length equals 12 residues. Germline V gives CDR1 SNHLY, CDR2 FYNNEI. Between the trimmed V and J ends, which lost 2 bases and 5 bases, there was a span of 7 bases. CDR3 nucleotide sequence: TGTGCCAGCAGTGAAAGGGGGAACGAGCAGTACGTC. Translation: CASSERGNEQYV.

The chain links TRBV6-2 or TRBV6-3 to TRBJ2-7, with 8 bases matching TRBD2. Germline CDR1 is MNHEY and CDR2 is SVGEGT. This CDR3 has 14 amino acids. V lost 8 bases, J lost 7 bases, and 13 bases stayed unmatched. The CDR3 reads CASSKGSAGAEQYV. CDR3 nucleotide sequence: TGTGCCAGCTCCAAGGGGTCAGCGGGGGCAGAGCAGTACGTC.

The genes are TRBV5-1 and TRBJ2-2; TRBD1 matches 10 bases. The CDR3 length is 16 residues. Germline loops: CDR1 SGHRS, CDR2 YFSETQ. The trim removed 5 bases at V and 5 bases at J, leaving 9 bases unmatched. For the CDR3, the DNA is TGCGCCAGCAGTTTTTGGGGACAGGGGCCTACCGGGGAGCTGTTTTTT. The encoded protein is CASSFWGQGPTGELFF.